This TCR beta chain was recorded in a study of regulatory T cells in long-lasting Graves disease. Overall study results and limits: It was possible that the small sample size reduced accuracy.

Points on this clonotype: Its target is unknown.

The time point is: newly diagnosed GD, antithyroid drugs for less than 3 months. Researchers made the TCR library from RNA that was extracted from PBMCs. Combining iRepertoire HTBI primers with Arm-PCR of CDR3 regions, the authors built TCR beta libraries. TCRdb analysed the multiplex PCR reads with MiXCR anew, one entry per CDR3 protein. Of a few hundred thousand distinct CDR3 sequences in the sample, about 10% are singletons; the top ten hold approximately 17%. These data were also reused for a study on T cells in Graves' hyperthyroidism and ophthalmopathy. As reported in that work: The HTBI primer set served for first-round RT-PCR of the TCR CDR3. A 13 V-J signature model discriminated ophthalmopathy versus stable hyperthyroidism.

The receptor's source is a woman between 18 and 30 years old with Graves disease. The sequencing used peripheral blood mononuclear cells (PBMCs), collected at new diagnosis, from a patient treated with antithyroid drugs.

In nucleotides, the CDR3 is TGTGCCAGCAACCCAGTGCTTCACTCTGGGGCCAACGTCCTGACTTTC. Protein sequence: CASNPVLHSGANVLTF. The gene calls are TRBV27 and TRBJ2-6; D is unresolved. Germline V lookup: CDR1 MNHEY, CDR2 SMNVEV (reference sequence). The CDR3 totals 16 residues. Trimming removed 7 bases at V and 0 bases at J, with 13 bases between.